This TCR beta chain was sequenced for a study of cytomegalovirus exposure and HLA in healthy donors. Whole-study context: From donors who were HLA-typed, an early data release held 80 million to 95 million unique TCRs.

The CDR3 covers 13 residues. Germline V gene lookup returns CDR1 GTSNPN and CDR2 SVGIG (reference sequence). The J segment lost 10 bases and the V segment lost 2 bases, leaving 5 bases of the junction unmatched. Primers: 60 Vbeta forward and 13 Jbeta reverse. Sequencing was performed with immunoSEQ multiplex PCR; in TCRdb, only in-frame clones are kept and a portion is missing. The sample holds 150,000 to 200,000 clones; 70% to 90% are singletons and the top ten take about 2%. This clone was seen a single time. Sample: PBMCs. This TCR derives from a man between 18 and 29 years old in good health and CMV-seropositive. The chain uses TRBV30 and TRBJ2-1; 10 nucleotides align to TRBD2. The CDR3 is CAWSLRTSGEQFF. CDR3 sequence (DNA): TGTGCCTGGAGTCTCAGGACTAGCGGCGAGCAGTTCTTC.